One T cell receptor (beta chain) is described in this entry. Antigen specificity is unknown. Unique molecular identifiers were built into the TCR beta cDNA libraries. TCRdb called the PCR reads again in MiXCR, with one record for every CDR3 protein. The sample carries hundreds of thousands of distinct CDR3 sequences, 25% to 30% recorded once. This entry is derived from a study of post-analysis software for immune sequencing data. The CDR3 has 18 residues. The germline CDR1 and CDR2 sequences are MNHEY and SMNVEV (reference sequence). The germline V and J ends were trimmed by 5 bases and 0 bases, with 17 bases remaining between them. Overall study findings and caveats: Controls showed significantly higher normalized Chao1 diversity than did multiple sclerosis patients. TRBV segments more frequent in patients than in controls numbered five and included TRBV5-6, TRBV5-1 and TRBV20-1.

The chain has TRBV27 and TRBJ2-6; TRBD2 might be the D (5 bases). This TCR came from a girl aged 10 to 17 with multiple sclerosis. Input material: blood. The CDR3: CASSLWTGTSSGANVLTF. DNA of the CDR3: TGTGCCAGCAGTCTTTGGACGGGAACATCCTCTGGGGCCAACGTCCTGACTTTC.